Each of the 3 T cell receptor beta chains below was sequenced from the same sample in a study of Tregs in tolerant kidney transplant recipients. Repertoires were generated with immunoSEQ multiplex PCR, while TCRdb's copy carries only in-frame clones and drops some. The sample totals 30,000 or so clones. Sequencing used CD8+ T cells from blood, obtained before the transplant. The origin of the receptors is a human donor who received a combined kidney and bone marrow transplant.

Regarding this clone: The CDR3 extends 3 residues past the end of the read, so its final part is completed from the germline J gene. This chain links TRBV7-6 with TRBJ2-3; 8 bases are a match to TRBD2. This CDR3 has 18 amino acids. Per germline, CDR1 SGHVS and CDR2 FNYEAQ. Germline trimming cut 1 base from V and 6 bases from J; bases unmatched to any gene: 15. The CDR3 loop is CASSLGWPTSERGDTQYF. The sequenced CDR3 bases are TGTGCCAGCAGCTTAGGGTGGCCGACTAGCGAGCGGGGGGATACG.

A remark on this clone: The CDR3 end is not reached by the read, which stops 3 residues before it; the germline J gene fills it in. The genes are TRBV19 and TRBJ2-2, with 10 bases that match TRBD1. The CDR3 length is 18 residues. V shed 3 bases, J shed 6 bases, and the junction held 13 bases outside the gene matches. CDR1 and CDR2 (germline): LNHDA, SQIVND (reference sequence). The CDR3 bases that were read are TGTGCCAGTAGTATTCGTCGAACCGGGACAGGGGTAGCCGGGGAG. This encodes CASSIRRTGTGVAGE. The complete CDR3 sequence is CASSIRRTGTGVAGELFF. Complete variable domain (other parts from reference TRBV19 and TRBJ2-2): DGGITQSPKYLFRKEGQNVTLSCEQNLNHDAMYWYRQDPGQGLRLIYYSQIVNDFQKGDIAEGYSVSREKKESFPLTVTSAQKNPTAFYLCASSIRRTGTGVAGELFFGEGSRLTVL.

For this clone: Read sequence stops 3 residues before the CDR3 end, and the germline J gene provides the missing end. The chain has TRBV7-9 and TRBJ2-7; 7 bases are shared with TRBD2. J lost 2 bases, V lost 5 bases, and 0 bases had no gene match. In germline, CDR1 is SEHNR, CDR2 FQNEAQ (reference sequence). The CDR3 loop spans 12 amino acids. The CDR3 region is CASSGGAYEQYF. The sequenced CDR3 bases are TGTGCCAGCAGCGGGGGGGCCTACGAG.